Each of the 18 T cell receptor beta chains below was sequenced from the same sample in a study of blood T cell repertoires in COVID-19. Sequenced by immunoSEQ multiplex PCR; TCRdb stores in-frame clones only, minus some. The table includes around 100,000 clones, under 90% detected once. The specimen was peripheral blood. The receptor set was obtained from a human donor in a cohort sampled during active COVID-19.

The chain links TRBV7-6 to TRBJ1-4; D remains ambiguous. Germline V lookup: CDR1 SGHVS, CDR2 FNYEAQ. The CDR3 totals 13 residues. V was cut by 1 base and J by 7 bases, with 7 bases left in between. The CDR3 region has the DNA TGTGCCAGCAGCTTAGTGTCCGGTGAAAAACTGTTTTTT. As protein: CASSLVSGEKLFF.

The gene calls are TRBV11-2 and TRBJ2-3; tentatively, D is TRBD2 (5 bases). Per germline, CDR1 SGHAT and CDR2 FQNNGV. V lost 5 bases to trimming and J lost 4 bases, with 22 bases between them. The length of the CDR3 is 17 residues. The CDR3 DNA reads as TGTGCCAGCAGCGAAGCCTTGAGGCCGGGCGGGCCAGATACGCAGTATTTT. Translated: CASSEALRPGGPDTQYF.

This clone was detected ten times or more. This rearrangement joins TRBV29-1 to TRBJ2-5, with D perhaps TRBD1 (5 bases). The CDR3 is 11 amino acids. V was pared by 3 bases and J by 3 bases, with 5 bases between. Germline V gives CDR1 SQVTM, CDR2 ANQGSEA. CDR3 DNA sequence: TGCAGCGTTGACAGGGAAGAGACCCAGTACTTC. Translated, it gives CSVDREETQYF.

This chain joins TRBV10-3 and TRBJ1-5; D might be TRBD1 (5 bases). The germline V gene has CDR1 ENHRY and CDR2 SYGVKD. The CDR3 loop spans 14 amino acids. The V end was cut by 4 bases, the J end by 0 bases, with 7 bases between. The CDR3 sequence is CAISGGLSNQPQHF. CDR3 sequence (DNA): TGTGCCATCAGTGGGGGACTTAGCAATCAGCCCCAGCATTTT.

In its sample, this clone was seen once. The chain employs TRBV7-9 and TRBJ1-2; 9 nucleotides match TRBD1. This CDR3 region has 13 residues. Germline V gene sequence: CDR1 SEHNR, CDR2 FQNEAQ (reference sequence). V lost 5 bases to trimming and J lost 7 bases; unmatched junction nucleotides: 5. CDR3 in DNA: TGTGCCAGCAGCCGACAGGGGGAAAGTGGCTACACCTTC. As protein: CASSRQGESGYTF.

DNA for the CDR3: TGTGCCAGCAGTTCGTCCCGGCGGGAGACAGACCAGTACTTC. It codes for CASSSSRRETDQYF. V usage is TRBV7-9 and J usage is TRBJ2-5, with 7 bases fitting TRBD2. CDR1 and CDR2 (germline): SEHNR, FQNEAQ (reference sequence). The V and J ends lost 6 bases and 10 bases, in that order; junction bases with no gene match: 14. The CDR3 has 14 amino acids.

This sequence joins TRBV12-5 and TRBJ2-7, with D tentatively TRBD1 (5 bases). The CDR3 extends over 16 amino acids. Trimming took 1 base from V and 1 from J, leaving 14 bases between them. The V gene's germline CDR1 is LGHNT and CDR2 FRNRAP. For the CDR3, the DNA is TGTGCTAGTGGTTTGGACCAGGGCCTCCGGTCCTACGAGCAGTACTTC. Translation gives CASGLDQGLRSYEQYF.

The chain recombines TRBV9 with TRBJ2-7, with TRBD1 matching 7 bases. Germline CDR1 reads SGDLS; CDR2 reads YYNGEE. This CDR3 has 14 residues. The V and J ends lost 0 bases and 0 bases, in that order; junction bases with no gene match: 0. CDR3 sequence reads: CASSVGDSSYEQYF. Here the CDR3 DNA reads TGTGCCAGCAGCGTAGGGGACAGCTCCTACGAGCAGTACTTC.

This rearrangement joins TRBV19 to TRBJ1-1, with D possibly matching TRBD1 (5 bases). Per germline, CDR1 LNHDA and CDR2 SQIVND (reference sequence). The CDR3 length is 13 residues. V gave up 6 bases and J gave up 0 bases, with 8 bases separating them. DNA of the CDR3: TGTGCCAGTAGGACAGTTTTGAACACTGAAGCTTTCTTT. Amino acids: CASRTVLNTEAFF.

This rearrangement joins TRBV5-4 to TRBJ1-1; D unresolved. The CDR3 is 13 amino acids. V lost 10 bases to trimming and J lost 2 bases, with 15 bases between them. Germline CDR1 reads SGHNT; CDR2 reads YYREEE (reference sequence). In DNA, the CDR3 is TGTGCCTTCCTAATCCAGGTTAACACTGAAGCTTTCTTT. Translated: CAFLIQVNTEAFF.

The chain carries TRBV7-9 and TRBJ2-3; TRBD2 matches at 8 bases. Germline V gene lookup returns CDR1 SEHNR and CDR2 FQNEAQ (reference sequence). V lost 0 bases and J lost 7; bases outside the gene matches: 6. This CDR3 has 15 amino acids. The CDR3: CASSLAVDSGNTQYF. The CDR3, as DNA: TGTGCCAGCAGCTTAGCAGTGGATAGCGGGAATACGCAGTATTTT.

V is TRBV5-1 and J is TRBJ2-7; TRBD1 might be the D (5 bases). There are 14 residues in the CDR3. Germline lookup yields CDR1 SGHRS and CDR2 YFSETQ. The V end lost 0 bases, the J end lost 1 base, and 8 bases lay between the germline ends. In DNA, the CDR3 is TGCGCCAGCAGCTTGGAACAGGATTCCTACGAGCAGTACTTC. It encodes CASSLEQDSYEQYF.

CDR3 amino acids: CSARDYKDTGELFF. The CDR3, as DNA: TGCAGCGCCCGGGACTATAAAGACACCGGGGAGCTGTTTTTT. The rearrangement uses TRBV29-1 and TRBJ2-2; 7 nucleotides align to TRBD2. This CDR3 contains 14 residues. Germline lookup yields CDR1 SQVTM and CDR2 ANQGSEA. Trimming at V came to 7 bases and at J to 3 bases, leaving 8 bases not matched to a gene.

This rearrangement joins TRBV10-2 to TRBJ2-7, with 13 bases identical to TRBD2. The CDR3 runs to 18 residues. Germline CDR1 reads WSHSY; CDR2 reads SAAADI. The V and J ends lost 8 bases and 3 bases, in that order; junction bases with no gene match: 16. In DNA form, the CDR3 reads TGCGCCAGCGCTCTCCGACTAGCGGGAGGTTTAAGGGGCTACGAGCAGTACTTC. Translating it yields CASALRLAGGLRGYEQYF.

The V and J genes are TRBV5-1 and TRBJ2-7; 8 bases are a match to TRBD2. The germline gives CDR1 SGHRS, CDR2 YFSETQ. The J segment lost 0 bases and the V segment lost 2 bases, leaving 1 base of the junction unmatched. This CDR3 has 14 residues. CDR3 in DNA: TGCGCCAGCAGCTTAACTAGCGGCTCCTACGAGCAGTACTTC. It specifies CASSLTSGSYEQYF.

This clone was picked up one time. The chain is built from TRBV6-4 and TRBJ1-5; 9 bases line up with TRBD1. This CDR3 spans 14 amino acids. V lost 4 bases and J lost 6; bases outside the gene matches: 4. Germline lookup yields CDR1 MRHNA and CDR2 SNTAGT. The CDR3 coding sequence is TGTGCCAGCAGTGTCGTACAGGGGGCTCAGCCCCAGCATTTT. This codes for CASSVVQGAQPQHF.

The rearrangement uses TRBV7-6 and TRBJ2-2; D is unclear. CDR1 is SGHVS and CDR2 is FNYEAQ in the germline V gene. Trimming stripped 4 bases from V and 5 bases from J, with 11 bases between. CDR3 length: 14 residues. For the CDR3, the DNA is TGTGCCAGCAGCTCGTCCGGGTCGACCGGGGAGCTGTTTTTT. Translated, it gives CASSSSGSTGELFF.

In the case of this clone: Relative to the germline gene, one junction end is altered; a read error may explain this. This CDR3 reads CASSPERGECAF. Written as DNA, the CDR3 is TGTGCCAGCAGCCCAGAACGGGGGGAGTGTGCATTT. The chain joins TRBV7-8 to TRBJ1-5, with a possible D match to TRBD1 (5 bases). Germline values: CDR1 SGHVS, CDR2 FQNEAQ. The CDR3 totals 12 residues.